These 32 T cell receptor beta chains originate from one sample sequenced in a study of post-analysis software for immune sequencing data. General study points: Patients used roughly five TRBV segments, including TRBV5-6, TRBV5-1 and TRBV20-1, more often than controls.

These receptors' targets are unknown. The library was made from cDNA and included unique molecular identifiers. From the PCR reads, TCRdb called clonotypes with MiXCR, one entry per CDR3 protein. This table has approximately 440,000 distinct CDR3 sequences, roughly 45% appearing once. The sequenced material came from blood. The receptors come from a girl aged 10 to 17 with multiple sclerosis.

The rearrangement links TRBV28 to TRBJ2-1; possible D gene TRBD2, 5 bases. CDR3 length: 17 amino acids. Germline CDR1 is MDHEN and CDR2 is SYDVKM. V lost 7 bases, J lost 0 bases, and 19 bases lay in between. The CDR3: CASNQWAGTNSYNEQFF. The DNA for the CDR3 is TGTGCCAGCAATCAGTGGGCGGGCACCAACTCCTACAATGAGCAGTTCTTC.

CDR3 protein: CASSPRRADTQYF. DNA of the CDR3: TGTGCCAGCAGCCCTCGGCGGGCAGATACGCAGTATTTT. The J gene is TRBJ2-3, the V gene TRBV27, with D possibly TRBD2 on 5 matching bases. CDR1 is MNHEY and CDR2 is SMNVEV in the germline V gene (reference sequence). V was trimmed by 6 bases and J by 4 bases, leaving 11 bases between them. The CDR3 runs to 13 residues.

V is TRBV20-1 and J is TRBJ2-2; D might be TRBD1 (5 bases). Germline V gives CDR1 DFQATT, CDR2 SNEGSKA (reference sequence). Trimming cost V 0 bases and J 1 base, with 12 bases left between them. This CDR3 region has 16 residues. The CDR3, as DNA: TGCAGTGCTAGAGATATAGGCAGGGAGAACACCGGGGAGCTGTTTTTT. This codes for CSARDIGRENTGELFF.

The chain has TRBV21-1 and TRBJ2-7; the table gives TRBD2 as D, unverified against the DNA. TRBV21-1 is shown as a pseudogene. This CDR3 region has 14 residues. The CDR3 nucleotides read TGTGCCAGCGGCAGCGGGAGAGCCCCCTACGAGCAGTACTTC. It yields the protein CASGSGRAPYEQYF.

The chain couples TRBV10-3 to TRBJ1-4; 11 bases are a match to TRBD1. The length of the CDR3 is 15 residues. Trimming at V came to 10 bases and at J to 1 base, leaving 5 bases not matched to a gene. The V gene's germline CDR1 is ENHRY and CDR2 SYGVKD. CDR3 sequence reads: CATGQGAGTNEKLFF. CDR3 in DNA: TGTGCCACCGGACAGGGGGCGGGAACTAATGAAAAACTGTTTTTT.

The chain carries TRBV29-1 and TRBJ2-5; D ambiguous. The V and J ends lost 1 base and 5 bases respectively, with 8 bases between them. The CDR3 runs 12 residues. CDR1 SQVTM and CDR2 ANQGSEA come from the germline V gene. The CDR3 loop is CSVEGGDETQYF. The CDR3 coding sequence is TGCAGCGTTGAAGGGGGTGACGAGACCCAGTACTTC.

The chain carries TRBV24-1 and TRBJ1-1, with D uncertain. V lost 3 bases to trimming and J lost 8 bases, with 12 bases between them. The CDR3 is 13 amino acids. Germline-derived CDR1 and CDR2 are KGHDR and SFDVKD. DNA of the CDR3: TGTGCCACCAGTGATGCGGCTCGCATAGAAGCTTTCTTT. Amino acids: CATSDAARIEAFF.

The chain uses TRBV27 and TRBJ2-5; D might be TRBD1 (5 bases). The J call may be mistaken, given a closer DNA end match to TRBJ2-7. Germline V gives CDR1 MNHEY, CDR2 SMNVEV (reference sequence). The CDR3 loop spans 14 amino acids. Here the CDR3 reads CASSLLDSAYEQYF. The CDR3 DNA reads TGTGCCAGCAGTCTCCTAGACAGTGCGTACGAGCAGTACTTC.

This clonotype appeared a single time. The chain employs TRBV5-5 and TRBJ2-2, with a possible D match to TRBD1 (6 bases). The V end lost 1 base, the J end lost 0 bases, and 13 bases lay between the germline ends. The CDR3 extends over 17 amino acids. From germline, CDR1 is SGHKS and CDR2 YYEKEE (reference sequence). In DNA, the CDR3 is TGTGCCAGCAGCTTGAGGGGTGGGACAACGAACACCGGGGAGCTGTTTTTT. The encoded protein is CASSLRGGTTNTGELFF.

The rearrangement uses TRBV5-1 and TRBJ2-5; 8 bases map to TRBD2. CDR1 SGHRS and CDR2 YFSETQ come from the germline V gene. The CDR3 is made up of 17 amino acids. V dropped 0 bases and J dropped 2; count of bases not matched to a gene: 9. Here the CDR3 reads CASSLVFTSGRQETQYF. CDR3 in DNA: TGCGCCAGCAGCTTGGTTTTTACTAGCGGACGACAAGAGACCCAGTACTTC. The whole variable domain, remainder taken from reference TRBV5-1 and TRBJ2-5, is KAGVTQTPRYLIKTRGQQVTLSCSPISGHRSVSWYQQTPGQGLQFLFEYFSETQRNKGNFPGRFSGRQFSNSRSEMNVSTLELGDSALYLCASSLVFTSGRQETQYFGPGTRLLVL.

CDR3 residues: CASSQRLAAPYNEQFF. In DNA form, the CDR3 reads TGCGCCAGCAGCCAGCGACTAGCGGCCCCCTACAATGAGCAGTTCTTC. This sequence joins TRBV4-1 and TRBJ2-1; 9 nucleotides match TRBD2. V was pared by 3 bases and J by 2 bases, with 5 bases of the junction left unmatched. Germline V gene data show CDR1 as MGHRA and CDR2 as YSYEKL. The CDR3 totals 16 residues.

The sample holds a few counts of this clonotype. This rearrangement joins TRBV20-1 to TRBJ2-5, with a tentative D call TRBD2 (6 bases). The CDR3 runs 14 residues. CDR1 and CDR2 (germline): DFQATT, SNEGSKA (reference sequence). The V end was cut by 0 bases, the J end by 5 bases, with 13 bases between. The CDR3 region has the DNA TGCAGTGCTAGAGAGAGGTCGGGAGTGGAGACCCAGTACTTC. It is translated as CSARERSGVETQYF.

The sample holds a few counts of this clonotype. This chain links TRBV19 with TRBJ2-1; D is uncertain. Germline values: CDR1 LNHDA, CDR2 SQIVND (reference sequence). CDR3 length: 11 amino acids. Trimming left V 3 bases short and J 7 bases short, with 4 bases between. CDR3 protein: CASSILNEQFF. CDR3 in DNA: TGTGCCAGTAGTATCTTGAATGAGCAGTTCTTC.

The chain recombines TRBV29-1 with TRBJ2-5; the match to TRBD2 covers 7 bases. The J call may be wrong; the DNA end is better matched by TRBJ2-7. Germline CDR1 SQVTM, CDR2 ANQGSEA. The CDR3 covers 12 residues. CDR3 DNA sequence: TGCAGCTTCACCGGGGGGATCCACGAGCAGTACTTC. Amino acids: CSFTGGIHEQYF.

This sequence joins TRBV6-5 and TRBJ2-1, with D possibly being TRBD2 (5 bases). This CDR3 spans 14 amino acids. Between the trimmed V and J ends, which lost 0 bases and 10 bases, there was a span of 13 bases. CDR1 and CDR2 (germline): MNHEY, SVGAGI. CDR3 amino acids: CASSYSASLGEQFF. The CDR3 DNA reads TGTGCCAGCAGTTACTCAGCTAGCCTGGGCGAGCAGTTCTTC.

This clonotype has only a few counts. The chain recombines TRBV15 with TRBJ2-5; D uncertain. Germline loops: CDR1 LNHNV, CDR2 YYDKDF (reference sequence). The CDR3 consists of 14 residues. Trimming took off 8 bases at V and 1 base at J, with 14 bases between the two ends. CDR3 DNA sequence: TGTGCCACCCTCAGAAGGCAGACCCAAGAGACCCAGTACTTC. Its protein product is CATLRRQTQETQYF. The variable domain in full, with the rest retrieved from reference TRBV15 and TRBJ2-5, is DAMVIQNPRYQVTQFGKPVTLSCSQTLNHNVMYWYQQKSSQAPKLLFHYYDKDFNNEADTPDNFQSRRPNTSFCFLDIRSPGLGDTAMYLCATLRRQTQETQYFGPGTRLLVL.

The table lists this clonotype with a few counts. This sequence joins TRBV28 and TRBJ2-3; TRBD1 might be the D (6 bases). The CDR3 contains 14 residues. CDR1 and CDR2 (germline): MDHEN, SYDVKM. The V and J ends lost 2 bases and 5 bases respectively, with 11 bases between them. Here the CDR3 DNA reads TGTGCCAGCAGTTTAAACAGGGATAGAGATACGCAGTATTTT. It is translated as CASSLNRDRDTQYF.

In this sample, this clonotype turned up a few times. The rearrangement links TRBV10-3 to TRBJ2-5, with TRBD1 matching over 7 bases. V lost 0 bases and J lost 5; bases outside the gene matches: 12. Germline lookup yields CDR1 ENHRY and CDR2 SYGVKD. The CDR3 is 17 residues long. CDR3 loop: CAISESTGRTGRETQYF. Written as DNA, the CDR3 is TGTGCCATCAGTGAGTCGACCGGACGGACAGGCAGGGAGACCCAGTACTTC.

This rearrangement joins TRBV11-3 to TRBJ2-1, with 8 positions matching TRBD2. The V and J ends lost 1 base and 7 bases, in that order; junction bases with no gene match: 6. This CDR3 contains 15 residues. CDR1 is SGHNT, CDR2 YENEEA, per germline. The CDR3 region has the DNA TGTGCCAGCAGCTTAGGCCCCAGCGGGAGTAATGAGCAGTTCTTC. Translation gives CASSLGPSGSNEQFF.

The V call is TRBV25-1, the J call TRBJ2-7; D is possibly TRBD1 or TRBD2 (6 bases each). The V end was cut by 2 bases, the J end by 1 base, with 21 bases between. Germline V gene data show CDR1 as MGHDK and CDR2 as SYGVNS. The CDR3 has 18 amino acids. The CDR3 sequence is CASSEEGGSMSFSYEQYF. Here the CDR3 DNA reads TGTGCCAGCAGTGAAGAGGGGGGTTCGATGTCCTTTTCCTACGAGCAGTACTTC.

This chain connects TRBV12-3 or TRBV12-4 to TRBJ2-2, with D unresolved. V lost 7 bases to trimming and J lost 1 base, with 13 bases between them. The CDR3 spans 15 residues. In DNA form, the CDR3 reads TGTGCCAGCACCATAGGTGGGGTGAACACCGGGGAGCTGTTTTTT. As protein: CASTIGGVNTGELFF.

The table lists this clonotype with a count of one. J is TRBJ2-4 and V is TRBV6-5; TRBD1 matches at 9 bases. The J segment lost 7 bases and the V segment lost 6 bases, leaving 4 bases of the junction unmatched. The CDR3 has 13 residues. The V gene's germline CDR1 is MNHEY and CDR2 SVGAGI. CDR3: CASRQGAWNIQYF. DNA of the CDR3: TGTGCCAGCAGACAGGGGGCCTGGAACATTCAGTACTTC.

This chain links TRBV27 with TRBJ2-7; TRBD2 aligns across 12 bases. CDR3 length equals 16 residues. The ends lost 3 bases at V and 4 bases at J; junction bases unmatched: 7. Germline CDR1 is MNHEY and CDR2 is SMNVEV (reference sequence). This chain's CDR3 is CASSFGLAGNGYEQYF. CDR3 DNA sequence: TGTGCCAGCAGTTTCGGACTAGCGGGAAACGGTTACGAGCAGTACTTC.

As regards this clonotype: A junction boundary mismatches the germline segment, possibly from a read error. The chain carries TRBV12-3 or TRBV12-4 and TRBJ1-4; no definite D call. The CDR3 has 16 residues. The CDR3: CASSPAFGATNEKLFF. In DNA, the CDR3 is TGTGCCAGCAGTCCAGCCTTCGGCGCAACTAATGAAAAACTGTTTTTC.

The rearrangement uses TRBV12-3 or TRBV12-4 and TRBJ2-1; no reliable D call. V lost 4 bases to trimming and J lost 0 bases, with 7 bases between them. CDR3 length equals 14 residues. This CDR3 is CASSYQNSYNEQFF. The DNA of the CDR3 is TGTGCCAGCAGTTATCAAAACTCCTACAATGAGCAGTTCTTC.

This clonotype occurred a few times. CDR3 loop: CASSLPGQGAAFF. As DNA, the CDR3 is TGTGCCAGCAGTTTGCCGGGACAGGGGGCAGCTTTCTTT. This chain links TRBV27 with TRBJ1-1; TRBD1 matches at 12 bases. Germline CDR1 reads MNHEY; CDR2 reads SMNVEV (reference sequence). CDR3 length: 13 amino acids. After removal of 3 bases from V and 10 bases from J, the junction contained 3 bases not matched to a gene.

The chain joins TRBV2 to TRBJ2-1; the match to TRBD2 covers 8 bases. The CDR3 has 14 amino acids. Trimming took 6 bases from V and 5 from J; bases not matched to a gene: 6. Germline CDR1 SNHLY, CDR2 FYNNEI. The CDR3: CASRGGRKNNEQFF. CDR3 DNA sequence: TGTGCCAGCAGGGGCGGGAGGAAAAACAATGAGCAGTTCTTC.

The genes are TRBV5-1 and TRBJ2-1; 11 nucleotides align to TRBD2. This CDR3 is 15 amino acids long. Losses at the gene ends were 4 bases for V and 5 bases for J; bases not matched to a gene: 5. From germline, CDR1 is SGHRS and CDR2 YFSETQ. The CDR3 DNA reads TGCGCCAGCAGCGGATCGGGACTAGCGGACAATGAGCAGTTCTTC. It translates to CASSGSGLADNEQFF.

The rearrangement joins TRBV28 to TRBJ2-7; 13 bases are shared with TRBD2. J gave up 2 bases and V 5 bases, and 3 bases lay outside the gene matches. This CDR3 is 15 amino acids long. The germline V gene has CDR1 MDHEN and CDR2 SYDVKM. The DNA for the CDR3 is TGTGCCAGCAGTGAAACTAGCGGGAGGGCCTACGAGCAGTACTTC. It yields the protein CASSETSGRAYEQYF.

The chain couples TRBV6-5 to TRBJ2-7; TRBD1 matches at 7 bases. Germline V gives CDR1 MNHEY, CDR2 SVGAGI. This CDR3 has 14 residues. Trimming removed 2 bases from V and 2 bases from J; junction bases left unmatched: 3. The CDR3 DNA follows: TGTGCCAGCAGTTACACAGGGACAGCCTACGAGCAGTACTTC. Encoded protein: CASSYTGTAYEQYF.

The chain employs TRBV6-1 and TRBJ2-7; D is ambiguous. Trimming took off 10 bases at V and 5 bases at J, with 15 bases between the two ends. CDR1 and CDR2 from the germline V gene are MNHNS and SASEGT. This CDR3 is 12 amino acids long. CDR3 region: CATGPLRDEQYF. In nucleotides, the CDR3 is TGTGCCACGGGCCCTCTTAGGGACGAGCAGTACTTC.

For the CDR3, the DNA is TGCAGCGTGGTGGGGGTTCAGAGCGCTGGGGCCAACGTCCTGACTTTC. It translates to CSVVGVQSAGANVLTF. This chain joins TRBV29-1 and TRBJ2-6; D tentatively fits TRBD1 or TRBD2 (5 bases each). This CDR3 has 16 residues. Per the germline V gene, CDR1 is SQVTM and CDR2 is ANQGSEA. V shed 6 bases and J shed 2 bases, with 17 bases lying between them.